This T cell receptor beta chain came from a study of PD-L1 blockade in urothelial cancer. At the level of the study: Patients arrived having already received 0 to 3 prior chemotherapy regimens. Analyses were performed on blood at 3 weeks after treatment start (the second dose) and at 6 weeks. Median T cell yield from blood was about 150,000.

Each patient's cancer was a locally advanced or metastatic urothelial carcinoma. Clones were sequenced by immunoSEQ multiplex PCR, and TCRdb holds only the in-frame ones, with some missing. The sample holds under 130,000 clones, under 85% seen once. J lost 2 bases, V lost 0 bases, and 3 bases had no gene match. The length of the CDR3 is 15 residues. Germline loops: CDR1 LNHNV, CDR2 YYDKDF (reference sequence). The sequence derives from a man in his fifties or sixties with urothelial cancer. The source material was PBMCs, sampled around atezolizumab (anti-PD-L1) treatment. This chain uses TRBV15 with TRBJ2-5; 7 bases agree with TRBD1. CDR3 DNA sequence: TGTGCCACCAGCAGAGAAGACAGGGTTCAAGAGACCCAGTACTTC. Translating it yields CATSREDRVQETQYF.